These 25 T cell receptor beta chains share one sample of origin, sequenced in a study of CD8+CD57+ T cells in acquired aplastic anemia. Sequencing was done on patients that had shown CD8+CD57+ cell expansion by flow cytometry. Template material for TCR beta VDJ and CDR3 profiling consisted of genomic DNA. One entry per CDR3 protein results from TCRdb running MiXCR on the reads. Of over 150,000 distinct CDR3 sequences listed, 70% to 80% were seen once; the top ten hold approximately 48%. Specimen: sorted CD4+, CD8+, or CD8+CD57+ T cells (not recorded which) from PBMCs. The receptors shown here come from a human donor with aplastic anemia.

This chain joins TRBV29-1 and TRBJ2-1; D possibly corresponds to TRBD1 (7 bases). CDR1 SQVTM and CDR2 ANQGSEA come from the germline V gene. The CDR3 is 14 amino acids. Trimming shortened V by 2 bases and J by 2 bases, and 10 bases separated the two germline ends. The CDR3 region has the DNA TGCAGCGTTGAACCCAGGGGGGCCTACAATGAGCAGTTCTTC. Residues: CSVEPRGAYNEQFF.

As concerns this clonotype: Mismatch with germline at one junction end may stem from a read error. J is TRBJ1-2 and V is TRBV15; 8 bases map to TRBD1. CDR3 length equals 16 residues. CDR1 is LNHNV and CDR2 is YYDKDF in the germline V gene (reference sequence). This CDR3 is CAASREALTGVEGYTF. The CDR3 DNA reads TGTGCCGCCAGCAGAGAAGCCCTGACAGGGGTCGAGGGCTACACCTTC.

V and J are TRBV2 and TRBJ1-2; D perhaps matches TRBD1 (5 bases). Per the germline V gene, CDR1 is SNHLY and CDR2 is FYNNEI. V was cut by 3 bases and J by 4 bases, with 9 bases left in between. CDR3 length: 13 amino acids. The CDR3 DNA reads as TGTGCCAGCAGTGAGGGGGTGGGCTATGGCTACACCTTC. It specifies CASSEGVGYGYTF.

J is TRBJ2-2 and V is TRBV7-3, with TRBD2 identical over 13 bases. Per the germline V gene, CDR1 is SGHTA and CDR2 is FQGTGA. The CDR3 runs to 17 residues. V shed 5 bases and J 3 bases; nucleotides not matched to a gene: 6. The CDR3 loop is CASSLTSGGTHTGELFF. In DNA form, the CDR3 reads TGTGCCAGCAGCCTGACTAGCGGGGGGACCCACACCGGGGAGCTGTTTTTT.

The chain carries TRBV11-2 and TRBJ2-3; D is unclear. Trimming cost V 4 bases and J 3 bases, with 14 bases left between them. CDR3 length equals 15 residues. Germline CDR1 SGHAT, CDR2 FQNNGV. The CDR3 loop reads CASSSSLNPTDTQYF. Here the CDR3 DNA reads TGTGCCAGCAGCTCAAGTCTCAACCCTACAGATACGCAGTATTTT.

The chain joins TRBV25-1 to TRBJ1-2; no definite D call. Germline V CDR1 and CDR2: MGHDK, SYGVNS. The CDR3 has 14 amino acids. The V gene lost 1 base and the J gene lost 5 bases, with 11 bases spanning the gap. The CDR3 loop reads CASSESGVRYGYTF. The DNA for the CDR3 is TGTGCCAGCAGTGAATCTGGGGTGAGGTATGGCTACACCTTC.

V is TRBV15 and J is TRBJ1-5; D remains unclear. CDR1 and CDR2 (germline): LNHNV, YYDKDF (reference sequence). Trimming shortened V by 1 base and J by 0 bases, and 10 bases separated the two germline ends. This CDR3 region has 16 residues. The CDR3 loop is CATSRAGGSSNQPQHF. CDR3 nucleotides: TGTGCCACCAGCAGAGCTGGAGGGTCTAGCAATCAGCCCCAGCATTTT.

This sequence joins TRBV20-1 and TRBJ2-2; D is possibly TRBD1 (5 bases). There are 16 residues in the CDR3. V was cut by 0 bases and J by 4 bases, with 15 bases left in between. In germline, CDR1 is DFQATT, CDR2 SNEGSKA (reference sequence). In DNA, the CDR3 is TGCAGTGCTAGAGATCGCGCAGGGTTGTCCACCGGGGAGCTGTTTTTT. As protein: CSARDRAGLSTGELFF.

V and J are TRBV10-3 and TRBJ2-1; D is unclear. Germline V lookup: CDR1 ENHRY, CDR2 SYGVKD. Trimming took off 6 bases at V and 5 bases at J, with 5 bases between the two ends. The CDR3 contains 11 residues. Here the CDR3 DNA reads TGTGCCATCAGCCCCGACAATGAGCAGTTCTTC. Translating gives CAISPDNEQFF.

CDR3 protein: CASSSTGGQYF. The CDR3 nucleotides read TGTGCCAGCAGCTCCACCGGGGGGCAGTACTTC. This sequence joins TRBV2 and TRBJ2-7, with a weak D call TRBD2 (6 bases). Trimming removed 6 bases from V and 9 bases from J, with 12 bases in between. Per germline, CDR1 SNHLY and CDR2 FYNNEI. This CDR3 spans 11 amino acids. The whole variable domain, filled in from reference TRBV2 and TRBJ2-7, reads EPEVTQTPSHQVTQMGQEVILRCVPISNHLYFYWYRQILGQKVEFLVSFYNNEISEKSEIFDDQFSVERPDGSNFTLKIRSTKLEDSAMYFCASSSTGGQYFGPGTRLTVT.

This clonotype was counted once. This sequence joins TRBV2 and TRBJ1-1; no clear D gene. V lost 7 bases and J lost 0, with 12 bases in between. This CDR3 is 14 amino acids long. CDR1 and CDR2 (germline): SNHLY, FYNNEI. The CDR3 DNA reads as TGTGCCAGCACTTCCGCAGGACTGAACACTGAAGCTTTCTTT. Protein: CASTSAGLNTEAFF.

This chain joins TRBV4-1 and TRBJ2-5; 7 bases map to TRBD1. CDR3 length equals 15 residues. The ends lost 2 bases at V and 4 bases at J; junction bases unmatched: 7. Germline loops: CDR1 MGHRA, CDR2 YSYEKL. The CDR3 is CASSQSGQVGETQYF. CDR3 DNA sequence: TGCGCCAGCAGCCAATCAGGACAGGTCGGAGAGACCCAGTACTTC.

The rearrangement joins TRBV5-1 to TRBJ1-2; 12 positions match TRBD1. J was trimmed by 8 bases and V by 0 bases; bases with no gene match: 5. In germline, CDR1 is SGHRS, CDR2 YFSETQ. CDR3 length: 15 residues. This chain's CDR3 is CASSLAGTGGEGYTF. The DNA of the CDR3 is TGCGCCAGCAGCTTGGCCGGGACAGGGGGCGAAGGCTACACCTTC.

As to this clonotype: Relative to the germline gene, one junction end is altered; a read error may explain this. The V and J genes are TRBV7-8 and TRBJ2-7; TRBD1 or TRBD2 may be the D gene (5 bases each). Germline V gene data show CDR1 as SGHVS and CDR2 as FQNEAQ. The CDR3 has 13 residues. This CDR3 reads CASSQRDPDEQYF. CDR3 nucleotides: TGCGCCAGCAGCCAACGGGACCCCGACGAGCAGTACTTC.

The V call is TRBV24-1, the J call TRBJ2-3; D uncertain. The CDR3 has 13 amino acids. Between the trimmed V and J ends, which lost 0 bases and 6 bases, there was a span of 6 bases. Germline V lookup: CDR1 KGHDR, CDR2 SFDVKD. CDR3 in DNA: TGTGCCACCAGTGATTTGCTACCGGATACGCAGTATTTT. Amino acids: CATSDLLPDTQYF.

This clonotype appeared a single time. This rearrangement joins TRBV20-1 to TRBJ1-6; D ambiguous. The V end lost 1 base, the J end lost 4 bases, and 5 bases lay between the germline ends. Germline CDR1 is DFQATT and CDR2 is SNEGSKA (reference sequence). CDR3 length equals 13 residues. The CDR3 nucleotides are TGCAGTGCTAGAGTAGGGTATAATTCACCCCTCCACTTT. It translates to CSARVGYNSPLHF.

The rearrangement uses TRBV29-1 and TRBJ2-1; 8 bases are a match to TRBD1. This CDR3 has 13 amino acids. Losses at the gene ends were 4 bases for V and 4 bases for J; bases not matched to a gene: 3. Germline assignment: CDR1 SQVTM and CDR2 ANQGSEA. The CDR3 protein is CSVAGGLYNEQFF. CDR3 coding DNA: TGCAGCGTTGCAGGGGGCCTTTACAATGAGCAGTTCTTC.

The chain uses TRBV5-1 and TRBJ2-3; no firm D call. The ends were cut back, 0 bases at V and 0 bases at J, with 11 bases in the middle. CDR1 and CDR2 (germline): SGHRS, YFSETQ. The CDR3 extends over 16 amino acids. DNA for the CDR3: TGCGCCAGCAGCTTGGCTCCCCCCCCTAGCACAGATACGCAGTATTTT. Encoded protein: CASSLAPPPSTDTQYF.

The J gene is TRBJ2-1, the V gene TRBV9; TRBD2 is a possible D gene (6 bases). Deletions cut 4 bases from V and 7 bases from J, with 15 bases between. CDR3 length equals 14 residues. Germline-derived CDR1 and CDR2 are SGDLS and YYNGEE. The CDR3 sequence is CASSLGLAKNEQFF. The CDR3 DNA reads as TGTGCCAGCAGCTTGGGGCTAGCGAAGAATGAGCAGTTCTTC.

The CDR3 loop is CASSLYRNAGELFF. Here the CDR3 DNA reads TGTGCCAGCAGCCTGTACAGGAATGCCGGGGAGCTGTTTTTT. This rearrangement joins TRBV7-8 to TRBJ2-2, with D possibly TRBD1 on 5 matching bases. Trimming pared 5 bases from V and 6 bases from J, leaving 13 bases between. This CDR3 is 14 amino acids long. Germline V gene data show CDR1 as SGHVS and CDR2 as FQNEAQ.

DNA of the CDR3: TGTGCCACCAGCAGAGGGGGACAGGGTGACACCGGGGAGCTGTTTTTT. Amino acid sequence: CATSRGGQGDTGELFF. J is TRBJ2-2 and V is TRBV15, with 9 bases matching TRBD1. CDR1 and CDR2 from the germline V gene are LNHNV and YYDKDF (reference sequence). The CDR3 is made up of 16 amino acids. The ends lost 1 base at V and 3 bases at J; junction bases unmatched: 3.

The chain carries TRBV10-3 and TRBJ2-1; 10 positions agree with TRBD2. CDR3 length equals 15 residues. CDR1 is ENHRY and CDR2 is SYGVKD in the germline V gene. Trimming removed 0 bases from V and 15 bases from J; junction bases left unmatched: 11. The CDR3: CAISESQAGGQEGFF. The CDR3 DNA sequence: TGTGCCATCAGTGAGTCTCAAGCGGGGGGGCAAGAGGGGTTCTTC.

V usage is TRBV6-4 and J usage is TRBJ2-5; D possibly uses TRBD1 or TRBD2 (5 bases each). This CDR3 region has 15 residues. The germline CDR1 and CDR2 sequences are MRHNA and SNTAGT. V was pared by 3 bases and J by 4 bases, with 15 bases between. CDR3: CASSEGDGDSETQYF. The CDR3 coding sequence is TGTGCCAGCAGTGAGGGGGACGGCGATTCAGAGACCCAGTACTTC.

This clonotype has a count of ten or more. The gene calls are TRBV4-1 and TRBJ2-3; D is possibly TRBD1 or TRBD2 (5 bases each). The CDR3 extends over 16 amino acids. Germline values: CDR1 MGHRA, CDR2 YSYEKL. Trimming cost V 7 bases and J 3 bases, with 20 bases left between them. For the CDR3, the DNA is TGCGCCAGCAAGAATATTGGGACCGAAGCTACAGATACGCAGTATTTT. This codes for CASKNIGTEATDTQYF.

The chain recombines TRBV29-1 with TRBJ2-7; D tentatively reads TRBD1 or TRBD2 (7 bases each). Germline V CDR1 and CDR2: SQVTM, ANQGSEA. V lost 4 bases and J lost 4, with 14 bases in between. The CDR3 totals 13 residues. The CDR3 nucleotides are TGCAGCGTTGGGGCAGGGGGAGGGTACGAGCAGTACTTC. Translated: CSVGAGGGYEQYF.